The present entry profiles one T cell receptor beta chain with its context. Its cognate antigen is unknown. This sample is part of a study of T cell repertoires in cytomegalovirus infection. At the level of the study: CMV epitopes in the study were HLA-C-restricted (recently identified) and HLA-B-restricted (well studied). Through public TCR beta signatures, both CMV infection and matching HLA type were indicated.

Regarding the study as a whole: Ex vivo, HLA-C-restricted CMV-specific TCR beta clonotypes prevailed over the rest of the response.

In TCRdb, the reads were re-called with MiXCR into one record per CDR3 protein. Of fewer than 150,000 distinct CDR3 sequences in the sample, 30% to 35% were seen once. This TCR derives from a human donor in good health (CMV status not recorded). Some clones in this sample may be carry-over from other donors' samples. The sample was CD8+ T cells from cultured PBMCs, taken from culture after CMV antigen stimulation.

The CDR3 DNA sequence: TGTGCCAGCAATCTAGGGGGACGAGGTCAGCCCCAGCATTTT. It is translated as CASNLGGRGQPQHF. This chain uses TRBV6-1 with TRBJ1-5, with D possibly matching TRBD1 (6 bases). This CDR3 comprises 14 residues. The V and J ends lost 7 bases and 6 bases respectively, with 16 bases between them. Germline loops: CDR1 MNHNS, CDR2 SASEGT.